Below are 10 T cell receptor beta chains sequenced from a single sample in a study of blood T cell repertoires in COVID-19. The repertoire was sequenced with immunoSEQ multiplex PCR; TCRdb's copy has only in-frame clones and lacks some. The table has roughly 190,000 clones, about nine tenths seen once. Sequenced input: PBMCs or T cells enriched from blood (not recorded which). The receptors were sampled from a woman aged 18 to 35 who had recovered from COVID-19.

The sample holds one count of this clone. This chain connects TRBV12-3 or TRBV12-4 to TRBJ1-1; 7 nucleotides line up with TRBD1. The J segment lost 6 bases and the V segment lost 6 bases, leaving 4 bases of the junction unmatched. This CDR3 comprises 12 residues. The CDR3: CASSSRGPEAFF. The CDR3 DNA is TGTGCCAGCAGCTCGAGGGGGCCTGAAGCTTTCTTT.

The chain couples TRBV3-1 (or the pseudogene TRBV3-2) to TRBJ2-3, with 10 positions matching TRBD2. The CDR3 covers 15 residues. V trimming: 6 bases; J trimming: 1 base; junction bases outside the gene matches: 4. Germline V lookup: CDR1 LGHDT, CDR2 YNNKEL (reference sequence). Here the CDR3 reads CASRRGTSGTDTQYF. The CDR3 nucleotides are TGTGCCAGCAGACGAGGGACTAGCGGCACAGATACGCAGTATTTT.

This clone was seen only once. The rearrangement links TRBV7-9 to TRBJ2-3; 8 bases agree with TRBD2. V was pared by 5 bases and J by 0 bases, with 7 bases of the junction left unmatched. Germline V gene data show CDR1 as SEHNR and CDR2 as FQNEAQ (reference sequence). The CDR3 spans 16 residues. The CDR3 DNA reads TGTGCCAGCAGCCCCCTACTAGCGGTGAGCACAGATACGCAGTATTTT. Its translation is CASSPLLAVSTDTQYF.

The chain recombines TRBV30 with TRBJ2-3; 11 bases match TRBD2. This CDR3 spans 16 amino acids. The germline V gene encodes CDR1 GTSNPN and CDR2 SVGIG (reference sequence). CDR3 bases: TGTGTGGTGGATAGCGGGAGGGCGAATGTGGGAGATACGCAGTATTTT. Its protein is CVVDSGRANVGDTQYF.

The V gene is TRBV15, the J gene TRBJ2-2; 9 bases line up with TRBD2. The V and J ends lost 8 bases and 6 bases, in that order; junction bases with no gene match: 7. Germline V CDR1 and CDR2: LNHNV, YYDKDF (reference sequence). CDR3 length equals 14 residues. The CDR3 sequence: CATQGLAEAGELFF. In DNA, the CDR3 is TGTGCCACCCAGGGACTAGCCGAGGCCGGGGAGCTGTTTTTT. The complete variable domain, with remaining parts taken from reference TRBV15 and TRBJ2-2, reads DAMVIQNPRYQVTQFGKPVTLSCSQTLNHNVMYWYQQKSSQAPKLLFHYYDKDFNNEADTPDNFQSRRPNTSFCFLDIRSPGLGDTAMYLCATQGLAEAGELFFGEGSRLTVL.

The rearrangement links TRBV18 to TRBJ2-3; possible D gene TRBD2, 6 bases. The V and J ends lost 0 bases and 3 bases respectively, with 7 bases between them. The CDR3 runs to 14 residues. CDR1 and CDR2 (germline): KGHSH, LQKENI. CDR3 loop: CASSPPAGTDTQYF. The CDR3 nucleotides are TGTGCCAGCTCACCACCGGCGGGGACAGATACGCAGTATTTT.

V is TRBV10-3 and J is TRBJ2-7, with a weak D call TRBD2 (6 bases). V shed 8 bases and J shed 7 bases, with 15 bases lying between them. The CDR3 extends over 12 amino acids. Germline CDR1 ENHRY, CDR2 SYGVKD. The CDR3 nucleotides read TGTGCCATCCGGACCGGGGCGGGAGAGCAGTACTTC. Translated, it gives CAIRTGAGEQYF.

The chain has TRBV3-1 (or the pseudogene TRBV3-2) and TRBJ1-4; D is unclear. From germline, CDR1 is LGHDT and CDR2 YNNKEL (reference sequence). This CDR3 contains 14 residues. The V gene lost 3 bases and the J gene lost 4 bases, with 9 bases spanning the gap. The DNA for the CDR3 is TGTGCCAGCAGCCACCTGGGCAGTAATGAAAAACTGTTTTTT. It encodes CASSHLGSNEKLFF.

The chain uses TRBV4-2 and TRBJ2-7; 13 nucleotides line up with TRBD2. The CDR3 is 15 amino acids. Trimming at V came to 5 bases and at J to 6 bases, leaving 7 bases not matched to a gene. The germline gives CDR1 LGHNA, CDR2 YNFKEQ. The CDR3 protein is CASSAGLAGVREQYF. CDR3 in DNA: TGTGCCAGCAGCGCCGGACTAGCGGGAGTTCGCGAGCAGTACTTC.

Turning to this clone: This may stem from a read error, because a much larger clone lies one nucleotide away. This rearrangement joins TRBV7-3 to TRBJ2-2; D not certain. V was trimmed by 2 bases and J by 3 bases, leaving 4 bases between them. This CDR3 spans 13 amino acids. Germline CDR1 and CDR2: SGHTA and FQGTGA. CDR3 DNA: TGTGCCAGCAGCTTACAGGACACCGGGGAGCTGTTTTTT. It yields the protein CASSLQDTGELFF.